This is a list of T cell receptor beta chains from one sample in a study of blood T cell repertoires in COVID-19. The assay was immunoSEQ multiplex PCR, and TCRdb's table has in-frame clones only and misses some. This sample has hundreds of thousands of clones; around 83% occur once, and the top ten carry around 5%. The material sequenced was PBMCs or T cells enriched from blood (not recorded which). All receptors come from a man in his forties who had been exposed to COVID-19. The CDR3 runs from the conserved cysteine through the conserved F or W. D genes are given only for firm matches. Clone size is not always given. Where it is, it says once, few, many or a class for expanded clones.

len: 13
d_gene: -
abundance: -
j_gene: TRBJ2-5
v_gene: TRBV6-5
CDR3aa: CASSYGQQETQYF
CDR3nt: TGTGCCAGCAGTTACGGCCAACAAGAGACCCAGTACTTC

len: 16
d_gene: -
abundance: -
j_gene: TRBJ2-5
v_gene: TRBV3-1/TRBV3-2
CDR3aa: CASSHFRGAPQETQYF
CDR3nt: TGTGCCAGCAGCCATTTCAGGGGGGCTCCACAAGAGACCCAGTACTTC

len: 15
d_gene: TRBD1
abundance: few
j_gene: TRBJ1-3
v_gene: TRBV2
CDR3aa: CASSATTGSGNTIYF
CDR3nt: TGTGCCAGCAGTGCCACGACAGGGTCTGGAAACACCATATATTTT

len: 15
d_gene: -
abundance: -
j_gene: TRBJ1-5
v_gene: TRBV6-5
CDR3aa: CASSLQGRGSQPQHF
CDR3nt: TGTGCCAGCAGCCTGCAGGGCAGGGGTTCCCAGCCCCAGCATTTT

len: 15
d_gene: -
abundance: -
j_gene: TRBJ2-7
v_gene: TRBV29-1
CDR3aa: CSAEGGGGVAREQYF
CDR3nt: TGCAGCGCCGAAGGGGGCGGCGGGGTGGCTCGCGAGCAGTACTTC

len: 13
d_gene: -
abundance: -
j_gene: TRBJ2-7
v_gene: TRBV27
CDR3aa: CASSLFRGNEQYF
CDR3nt: TGTGCCAGCAGTTTATTTCGCGGGAACGAGCAGTACTTC

len: 17
d_gene: TRBD2
abundance: -
j_gene: TRBJ2-3
v_gene: TRBV29-1
CDR3aa: CSVSGGTWVGVTDTQYF
CDR3nt: TGCAGCGTATCGGGAGGGACATGGGTCGGTGTGACAGATACGCAGTATTTT

len: 16
d_gene: TRBD1
abundance: -
j_gene: TRBJ1-1
v_gene: TRBV19
CDR3aa: CASSMGNRGRGTEAFF
CDR3nt: TGTGCCAGTAGTATGGGCAACAGGGGAAGGGGCACTGAAGCTTTCTTT

len: 12
d_gene: TRBD1
abundance: -
j_gene: TRBJ1-3
v_gene: TRBV30
CDR3aa: CAGQGSGNTIYF
CDR3nt: TGTGCCGGACAGGGGTCGGGAAACACCATATATTTT

len: 15
d_gene: -
abundance: -
j_gene: TRBJ1-1
v_gene: TRBV7-2
CDR3aa: CASSLGEGSNTEAFF
CDR3nt: TGTGCCAGCAGCTTAGGGGAGGGGTCGAACACTGAAGCTTTCTTT

len: 14
d_gene: -
abundance: -
j_gene: TRBJ2-2
v_gene: TRBV24-1
CDR3aa: CATSDYRVTGELFF
CDR3nt: TGTGCCACCAGTGATTACAGGGTCACCGGGGAGCTGTTTTTT

len: 13
d_gene: -
abundance: -
j_gene: TRBJ2-1
v_gene: TRBV7-9
CDR3aa: CASSSDSFDSKFF
CDR3nt: TGTGCCAGCAGCTCGGACAGTTTCGACTCAAAGTTCTTC

len: 13
d_gene: -
abundance: once
j_gene: TRBJ2-3
v_gene: TRBV13
CDR3aa: CAGYDWNTDTQYF
CDR3nt: TGTGCCGGATACGACTGGAACACAGATACGCAGTATTTT

len: 20
d_gene: TRBD1
abundance: -
j_gene: TRBJ2-6
v_gene: TRBV3-1/TRBV3-2
CDR3aa: CASSRSPPGTGFSGANVLTF
CDR3nt: TGTGCCAGCAGCCGTTCCCCCCCTGGGACAGGGTTCTCTGGGGCCAACGTCCTGACTTTC

len: 14
d_gene: TRBD2
abundance: -
j_gene: TRBJ2-1
v_gene: TRBV11-3
CDR3aa: CASSRLAGENEQFF
CDR3nt: TGTGCCAGCAGCCGACTAGCGGGAGAGAATGAGCAGTTCTTC